This T cell receptor beta chain was sequenced for a study of STAT3 mutations in large granular lymphocyte leukemia. Across the study: Canonical activating STAT3 mutations were detected in roughly half of the longitudinally sequenced T-LGLL patients.

Notes on the study in general: In T-cell large granular lymphocyte leukemia, about half of patients showed multiple immunodominant subclonotypes.

About this clone: The antigen is undetermined.

Average productive template count per sample was around 44,000. TCRdb's table, derived via immunoSEQ multiplex PCR, lists solely in-frame clones and lacks some. The table has tens of thousands of clones, roughly 88% seen once. The sequencing input was PBMCs. This receptor was identified in a human donor with T large granular lymphocyte leukemia. Some clones in this sample may be carry-over from other donors' samples.

The CDR3 bases are TGCGCCAGCAGCCATCTAGGGGGGGGAGAGCAGTACTTC. This gives the protein CASSHLGGGEQYF. The rearrangement links TRBV4-3 to TRBJ2-7, with D possibly matching TRBD2 (7 bases). Deletions cut 3 bases from V and 7 bases from J, with 13 bases between. This CDR3 spans 13 amino acids. CDR1 LGHNA and CDR2 YSLEER come from the germline V gene.